The sequence of this TCR beta chain was determined in a study of T cell repertoires in aging, cancer and after chemotherapy. V was cut by 0 bases and J by 4 bases, with 17 bases left in between. This CDR3 has 16 residues. The germline CDR1 and CDR2 sequences are DFQATT and SNEGSKA (reference sequence). This clonotype has only one observation. Multiplex touch-down PCR with TRB-A/B primers amplified rearranged V-D-J TRB sequences. One entry per CDR3 protein, called by TCRdb with MiXCR from the multiplex PCR reads. The sample has some 2,000 distinct CDR3 sequences, 25% to 40% seen once. The template was genomic DNA from peripheral blood, not RNA.

The sample taken for sequencing was blood. The rearrangement joins TRBV20-1 to TRBJ2-3, with a possible D match to TRBD2 (6 bases). This TCR came from a human donor with a solid tumor. The CDR3 nucleotides are TGCAGTGCTAGAGACGCGGGAAAAGCGTTGGCAGATACGCAGTATTTT. Amino acid sequence: CSARDAGKALADTQYF.